Listed below are T cell receptor beta chains from one sample, sequenced in a study of T cells in Graves' hyperthyroidism and ophthalmopathy. Via MiXCR, TCRdb re-called the multiplex PCR reads, giving one row per CDR3 protein. The sample records a few hundred thousand distinct CDR3 sequences, roughly 15% being singletons. Sequencing used blood. All receptors derive from a woman under 30 with Graves' hyperthyroidism. Each CDR3 is given with its conserved first and last residue. A D gene is named only where the DNA matches it firmly. Size is omitted from some rows. Given values are once, few, many or a class for expanded clones.

d_gene	v_gene	abundance	j_gene	CDR3aa	CDR3nt
-	TRBV30	many	TRBJ1-1	CAWNWNTEAFF	TGTGCCTGGAATTGGAACACTGAAGCTTTCTTT
TRBD1	TRBV2	many	TRBJ2-7	CASRGQGAVYQQYF	TGTGCCAGCAGAGGACAGGGGGCTGTATATCAGCAGTACTTC
TRBD1	TRBV18	many	TRBJ1-4	CASSPTGRDEKLFF	TGTGCCAGCTCACCGACAGGGAGGGATGAAAAACTGTTTTTT
-	TRBV20-1	few	TRBJ2-1	CSAETERVYNEQFF	TGCAGTGCTGAGACTGAAAGGGTCTACAATGAGCAGTTCTTC
TRBD2	TRBV7-9	many	TRBJ2-7	CASSSAGGRNEQYF	TGTGCCAGCAGCTCGGCGGGGGGCCGGAACGAGCAGTACTTC
TRBD1	TRBV7-2	many	TRBJ1-4	CASSSGTAEKLFF	TGTGCCAGCAGCTCGGGGACAGCTGAAAAACTGTTTTTT
-	TRBV5-1	many	TRBJ2-1	CASSRVDQSEQFF	TGCGCCAGCAGCCGAGTCGATCAGAGTGAGCAGTTCTTC
-	TRBV3-1	many	TRBJ2-7	CASSQTQGRPYEQYF	TGTGCCAGCAGCCAAACTCAGGGCCGCCCCTACGAGCAGTACTTC
TRBD1	TRBV27	many	TRBJ2-1	CASSSGQGYYNEQFF	TGTGCCAGCAGTTCGGGACAGGGGTACTACAATGAGCAGTTCTTC
TRBD2	TRBV6-1	few	TRBJ2-3	CASSPWVSGGPDTQYF	TGTGCCAGCAGCCCATGGGTTTCGGGAGGGCCAGATACGCAGTATTTT
-	TRBV18	many	TRBJ2-4	CASSFRELMNIQYF	TGTGCCAGCTCATTCAGGGAACTGATGAACATTCAGTACTTC
TRBD1	TRBV18	many	TRBJ2-3	CASSGQGASTDTQYF	TGTGCCAGCTCCGGACAGGGGGCGAGCACAGATACGCAGTATTTT
-	TRBV2	-	TRBJ1-1	CASSAELEAFF	TGTGCCAGCAGTGCGGAACTTGAAGCTTTCTTT
-	TRBV27	many	TRBJ1-1	CASSLSRASLEAFF	TGTGCCAGCAGTTTGTCTCGGGCCTCCTTGGAAGCTTTCTTT
TRBD2	TRBV11-2	many	TRBJ2-7	CASSFAASGNYEQYF	TGTGCCAGCAGCTTTGCGGCTAGCGGCAACTACGAGCAGTACTTC
-	TRBV30	many	TRBJ2-2	CAWSTGNTGELFF	TGTGCCTGGAGCACGGGGAACACCGGGGAGCTGTTTTTT
-	TRBV9	-	TRBJ1-2	CASSVEDVNYGYTF	TGTGCCAGCAGCGTAGAAGACGTCAACTATGGCTACACCTTC
TRBD1	TRBV27	-	TRBJ1-5	CASSPQGQGAAQPQHF	TGTGCCAGCAGTCCGCAGGGACAGGGAGCCGCCCAGCCCCAGCATTTT
-	TRBV20-1	few	TRBJ1-1	CSATGRRQNTEAFF	TGCAGTGCTACAGGGAGGAGGCAGAACACTGAAGCTTTCTTT
-	TRBV24-1	few	TRBJ2-2	CATSDSGAPDTGELFF	TGTGCCACCAGTGATTCTGGGGCGCCGGACACCGGGGAGCTGTTTTTT
-	TRBV5-6	many	TRBJ1-2	CASSRQIGKGYTF	TGTGCCAGCAGCCGACAGATTGGGAAGGGCTACACCTTC
TRBD1	TRBV5-6	-	TRBJ1-2	CASGQTGYGYTF	TGTGCCAGTGGGCAGACAGGGTATGGCTACACCTTC
-	TRBV5-1	few	TRBJ2-7	CASSSRGDAYEQYF	TGCGCCAGCAGCTCCCGCGGGGATGCCTACGAGCAGTACTTC
TRBD1	TRBV7-8	-	TRBJ1-1	CASSLRQGTLNTEAFF	TGTGCCAGCAGCCTCAGACAGGGGACTTTGAACACTGAAGCTTTCTTT
TRBD1	TRBV7-2	-	TRBJ1-3	CASSLNAGGSGNTIYF	TGTGCCAGCAGCTTAAACGCAGGGGGCTCTGGAAACACCATATATTTT
-	TRBV20-1	many	TRBJ2-1	CSAGGPSSYNEQFF	TGCAGTGCGGGTGGCCCTAGCTCCTACAATGAGCAGTTCTTC
-	TRBV30	-	TRBJ1-1	CAWSGTAYLNTEAFF	TGTGCCTGGAGTGGGACAGCTTACTTAAACACTGAAGCTTTCTTT
TRBD1	TRBV5-1	many	TRBJ1-1	CASSREVPGGTEAFF	TGCGCCAGCAGCCGGGAGGTCCCAGGGGGCACTGAAGCTTTCTTT
-	TRBV19	few	TRBJ2-3	CASSPGPITGTQYF	TGTGCCAGTAGTCCCGGACCGATCACAGGTACGCAGTATTTT
-	TRBV7-9	many	TRBJ2-1	CASGGYSYNEQFF	TGTGCCAGCGGGGGGTATTCCTACAATGAGCAGTTCTTC
-	TRBV19	few	TRBJ1-1	CASSISSMGTEAFF	TGTGCCAGTAGTATTAGTTCTATGGGCACTGAAGCTTTCTTT
-	TRBV5-8	many	TRBJ2-3	CASSFGTADTQYF	TGTGCCAGCAGCTTTGGGACGGCAGATACGCAGTATTTT
TRBD1	TRBV4-3	few	TRBJ1-2	CASSQPGTGGNGYTF	TGCGCCAGCAGCCAACCCGGGACAGGGGGAAACGGCTACACCTTC
-	TRBV12-3/TRBV12-4	many	TRBJ1-2	CASKEPSNYGYTF	TGTGCCAGCAAAGAACCCTCTAACTATGGCTACACCTTC
-	TRBV29-1	-	TRBJ1-1	CSVERGTETFF	TGCAGCGTGGAGAGGGGCACTGAAACTTTCTTT
TRBD2	TRBV5-4	few	TRBJ2-2	CASSSGLSTGELFF	TGTGCCAGCAGCTCGGGACTAAGCACCGGGGAGCTGTTTTTT
TRBD1	TRBV2	-	TRBJ2-7	CASSSGQGGEQYF	TGTGCCAGCAGCTCAGGACAGGGAGGCGAGCAGTACTTC
-	TRBV10-1	-	TRBJ1-1	CASSESNRNTEAFF	TGCGCCAGCAGTGAGTCGAACAGGAACACTGAAGCTTTCTTT
TRBD1	TRBV29-1	many	TRBJ2-7	CSAGTASYEQYF	TGCAGCGCCGGGACAGCGTCCTACGAGCAGTACTTC
-	TRBV30	many	TRBJ1-2	CAWSARQAGTNYGYTF	TGTGCCTGGAGTGCGCGACAGGCGGGCACTAACTATGGCTACACCTTC
-	TRBV12-3/TRBV12-4	few	TRBJ1-4	CASSAPGLPHEKLFF	TGTGCCAGCAGTGCCCCGGGGCTCCCCCATGAAAAACTGTTTTTT
-	TRBV6-1	-	TRBJ1-3	CASSESGGTSGNTIYF	TGTGCCAGCAGTGAATCCGGGGGAACCTCTGGAAACACCATATATTTT
TRBD2	TRBV5-4	-	TRBJ2-3	CASSLGLAGRDTQYF	TGTGCCAGCAGCTTGGGACTAGCGGGGAGAGATACGCAGTATTTT
-	TRBV28	once	TRBJ2-2	CASSLEGTNTGELFF	TGTGCCAGCAGTTTAGAGGGAACGAACACCGGGGAGCTGTTTTTT
TRBD1	TRBV20-1	many	TRBJ1-2	CSASSLNRDSYGYTF	TGCAGTGCTAGTTCCCTGAATCGGGACAGCTATGGCTACACCTTC
-	TRBV27	-	TRBJ2-7	CASSSRNRFSYEQYF	TGTGCCAGCAGTTCCCGCAACAGGTTCTCCTACGAGCAGTACTTC
-	TRBV12-3/TRBV12-4	many	TRBJ1-2	CASSLAVGSHYGYTF	TGTGCCAGCAGTTTAGCTGTCGGGTCCCACTATGGCTACACCTTC